The T cell receptor (beta chain) described here comes from a study of blood T cell repertoires in COVID-19. As for the study in general: COVID-19 samples, acute and convalescent, were from the United States, Italy and Spain.

Some clones are missing from TCRdb's copy, which holds only in-frame ones; the method was immunoSEQ multiplex PCR. This table has roughly 100,000 clones, about 86% appearing once. From germline, CDR1 is SGHRS and CDR2 YFSETQ. The CDR3 covers 17 residues. J lost 0 bases, V lost 0 bases, and 5 bases had no gene match. V is TRBV5-1 and J is TRBJ1-4, with 7 bases matching TRBD1. The sample taken for sequencing was peripheral blood. This sequence originates from a man at least 80 years old with acute or convalescent COVID-19. CDR3 bases: TGCGCCAGCAGCTTGGGGGCAGGGGGATCAACTAATGAAAAACTGTTTTTT. Translating it yields CASSLGAGGSTNEKLFF. The full variable domain, with the rest looked up from reference TRBV5-1 and TRBJ1-4, is KAGVTQTPRYLIKTRGQQVTLSCSPISGHRSVSWYQQTPGQGLQFLFEYFSETQRNKGNFPGRFSGRQFSNSRSEMNVSTLELGDSALYLCASSLGAGGSTNEKLFFGSGTQLSVL.